The 30 T cell receptor beta chains given below trace back to one sample, sequenced in a study of blood T cell repertoires in COVID-19 (dated by TCRdb to between 2020 and 2021). The protocol used for the library was the immunoSEQ multiplex PCR assay. Not all clones reach the TCRdb copy of this immuneACCESS table, which keeps in-frame sequences only. Checked studies attribute under half of the gap to unresolved V genes and leave the rest unexplained. This sample is represented by some 300,000 clones; 85% to 95% of them were singletons. The ten most abundant clones make up roughly 3.9% of the sample. The sequenced sample was PBMCs or T cells enriched from blood (not recorded which). These receptors were collected from a young woman who had been exposed to COVID-19.

V and J are TRBV24-1 and TRBJ1-2; D is perhaps TRBD1 (5 bases). Between the trimmed V and J ends, which lost 2 bases and 8 bases, there was a span of 14 bases. This CDR3 contains 14 residues. Germline V CDR1 and CDR2: KGHDR, SFDVKD. The CDR3 loop is CATSDSEGWYGYTF. The CDR3 DNA sequence: TGTGCCACCAGTGATTCGGAGGGGTGGTACGGCTACACCTTC.

The rearrangement joins TRBV11-2 to TRBJ2-2; D remains unclear. The CDR3 sequence is 13 residues long. Per the germline V gene, CDR1 is SGHAT and CDR2 is FQNNGV. Trimming pared 5 bases from V and 3 bases from J, leaving 7 bases between. The CDR3: CASSLTDTGELFF. The CDR3 nucleotides read TGTGCCAGCAGCCTCACGGACACCGGGGAGCTGTTTTTT.

The chain has TRBV19 and TRBJ2-2, with TRBD1 matching 8 bases. Germline CDR1 is LNHDA and CDR2 is SQIVND (reference sequence). The J segment lost 3 bases and the V segment lost 6 bases, leaving 6 bases of the junction unmatched. The CDR3 is 15 residues long. The CDR3 region has the DNA TGTGCCAGTAGACCCAGGGGGCTGGACACCGGGGAGCTGTTTTTT. Protein: CASRPRGLDTGELFF.

The V and J genes are TRBV19 and TRBJ1-2, with D perhaps matching TRBD1 (6 bases). V was trimmed by 9 bases and J by 3 bases, leaving 14 bases between them. From germline, CDR1 is LNHDA and CDR2 SQIVND (reference sequence). This CDR3 is 13 amino acids long. CDR3 loop: CARPDSTDYGYTF. As DNA, the CDR3 is TGTGCCAGACCGGACAGTACAGACTATGGCTACACCTTC.

The chain is built from TRBV6-5 and TRBJ1-1; weak D call: TRBD1 (5 bases). Trimming cost V 0 bases and J 3 bases, with 14 bases left between them. Germline values: CDR1 MNHEY, CDR2 SVGAGI. The CDR3 spans 16 residues. The CDR3 nucleotides are TGTGCCAGCAGTTACTCGATTTGGGGCCTTTACACTGAAGCTTTCTTT. This encodes CASSYSIWGLYTEAFF.

V gene TRBV2 combines with J gene TRBJ1-2, with TRBD1 identical over 9 bases. This CDR3 comprises 15 residues. Germline CDR1 SNHLY, CDR2 FYNNEI. Germline trimming cut 0 bases from V and 4 bases from J; bases unmatched to any gene: 3. CDR3 protein: CASSEATGGTYGYTF. In DNA, the CDR3 is TGTGCCAGCAGTGAAGCGACAGGGGGAACCTATGGCTACACCTTC. Full variable domain (remainder filled in from reference TRBV2 and TRBJ1-2): EPEVTQTPSHQVTQMGQEVILRCVPISNHLYFYWYRQILGQKVEFLVSFYNNEISEKSEIFDDQFSVERPDGSNFTLKIRSTKLEDSAMYFCASSEATGGTYGYTFGSGTRLTVV.

This rearrangement joins TRBV19 to TRBJ1-2; the D gene is possibly TRBD1 (6 bases). Trimming took 10 bases from V and 6 from J, leaving 21 bases between them. The CDR3 consists of 14 residues. Germline V gene lookup returns CDR1 LNHDA and CDR2 SQIVND (reference sequence). In nucleotides, the CDR3 is TGTGCCACTTCACAGGGCCGTGGACTAGATGGCTACACCTTC. Amino acids: CATSQGRGLDGYTF.

The chain couples TRBV2 to TRBJ1-5; D might be TRBD1 (6 bases). The CDR3 extends over 14 amino acids. The ends were cut back, 6 bases at V and 7 bases at J, with 16 bases in the middle. Germline loops: CDR1 SNHLY, CDR2 FYNNEI. The CDR3 region is CASSAPEGDQPQHF. The CDR3 region has the DNA TGTGCCAGCAGCGCACCCGAGGGGGACCAGCCCCAGCATTTT.

V is TRBV19 and J is TRBJ2-5; tentatively, D is TRBD1 (6 bases). Germline values: CDR1 LNHDA, CDR2 SQIVND (reference sequence). The CDR3 has 17 residues. V was pared by 6 bases and J by 1 base, with 21 bases between. The CDR3 DNA is TGTGCCAGTAGATCCCCCGCCCGAGCGGACAGCCAAGAGACCCAGTACTTC. This sequence encodes CASRSPARADSQETQYF.

This chain's CDR3 is CASSTSETQYF. As DNA, the CDR3 is TGCGCCAGCAGCACTTCGGAGACCCAGTACTTC. The V gene is TRBV5-1, the J gene TRBJ2-5; D is unclear. The CDR3 runs to 11 residues. Germline assignment: CDR1 SGHRS and CDR2 YFSETQ. Deletions cut 4 bases from V and 5 bases from J, with 6 bases between.

This rearrangement joins TRBV10-2 to TRBJ1-2; no clear D. The CDR3 sequence is 14 residues long. V was cut by 7 bases and J by 3 bases, with 15 bases left in between. Germline V gene lookup returns CDR1 WSHSY and CDR2 SAAADI. For the CDR3, the DNA is TGCGCCAGCACCTCCCCCTGGGAGGACTATGGCTACACCTTC. Residues: CASTSPWEDYGYTF.

This chain's CDR3 is CASSWGQYGATTYGYTF. CDR3 bases: TGTGCCAGCAGCTGGGGACAGTATGGGGCTACTACCTATGGCTACACCTTC. The chain combines TRBV5-8 with TRBJ1-2; 7 bases are shared with TRBD1. The V segment lost 3 bases and the J segment 4 bases; nucleotides outside the gene matches: 15. The CDR3 is made up of 17 amino acids. The germline CDR1 and CDR2 sequences are SGHTS and YDEGEE.

The chain is built from TRBV6-6 and TRBJ1-1; 7 nucleotides agree with TRBD1. Per the germline V gene, CDR1 is MNHNY and CDR2 is SVGAGI (reference sequence). Germline trimming cut 7 bases from V and 2 bases from J; bases unmatched to any gene: 7. The CDR3 runs 14 residues. The CDR3 protein is CASKSTGSNTEAFF. The CDR3 DNA is TGTGCCAGCAAATCGACAGGGTCCAACACTGAAGCTTTCTTT.

This clone came up a few times. The CDR3 DNA reads as TGTGCCAGCAGCCGGACAGGGAATTTAGTAAACACTGAAGCTTTCTTT. Its translation is CASSRTGNLVNTEAFF. The chain carries TRBV5-5 and TRBJ1-1; 8 bases are a match to TRBD1. CDR1 and CDR2 from the germline V gene are SGHKS and YYEKEE (reference sequence). Trimming at V came to 4 bases and at J to 2 bases, leaving 10 bases not matched to a gene. This CDR3 is built from 16 residues. The entire variable domain, with the rest obtained from reference TRBV5-5 and TRBJ1-1, is as follows: DAGVTQSPTHLIKTRGQQVTLRCSPISGHKSVSWYQQVLGQGPQFIFQYYEKEERGRGNFPDRFSARQFPNYSSELNVNALLLGDSALYLCASSRTGNLVNTEAFFGQGTRLTVV.

The chain uses TRBV7-3 and TRBJ1-1, with D perhaps TRBD1 (6 bases). Trimming took 2 bases from V and 1 from J, leaving 8 bases between them. The CDR3 has 14 residues. Germline V gives CDR1 SGHTA, CDR2 FQGTGA. The CDR3 nucleotides read TGTGCCAGCAGCTTAGACAGGTCGAACACTGAAGCTTTCTTT. The encoded protein is CASSLDRSNTEAFF.

The chain couples TRBV4-3 to TRBJ1-1; no reliable D call. V gave up 1 base and J gave up 2 bases, with 11 bases separating them. CDR3 size: 15 residues. From germline, CDR1 is LGHNA and CDR2 YSLEER. The CDR3 sequence is CASSQGLGANTEAFF. The CDR3 DNA is TGCGCCAGCAGCCAAGGATTAGGAGCTAACACTGAAGCTTTCTTT.

CDR3 sequence: CASSQGNRVEEKLFF. CDR3 DNA sequence: TGCGCCAGCAGCCAGGGGAACAGGGTAGAAGAAAAACTGTTTTTT. V gene TRBV5-1 combines with J gene TRBJ1-4; possibly TRBD1 for D (6 bases). The V gene's germline CDR1 is SGHRS and CDR2 YFSETQ. The CDR3 loop spans 15 amino acids. The V gene lost 4 bases and the J gene lost 8 bases, with 18 bases spanning the gap.

The chain recombines TRBV3-1 (or the pseudogene TRBV3-2) with TRBJ1-5; TRBD1 agrees at 7 bases. With V trimmed by 0 bases and J by 6 bases, 5 bases remained unmatched. The CDR3 sequence is 15 residues long. Germline V lookup: CDR1 LGHDT, CDR2 YNNKEL (reference sequence). The CDR3 loop is CASSQDHRGRQPQHF. For the CDR3, the DNA is TGTGCCAGCAGCCAAGATCACAGGGGACGTCAGCCCCAGCATTTT.

This chain joins TRBV6-8 and TRBJ2-7; D might be TRBD1 (6 bases). Looked up from germline, CDR1 is MNHGY and CDR2 is SAAAGT. This CDR3 comprises 12 residues. V lost 5 bases to trimming and J lost 3 bases, with 8 bases between them. CDR3 protein: CASSRGCYEQYF. For the CDR3, the DNA is TGTGCCAGCAGTAGGGGGTGCTACGAGCAGTACTTC.

This clone was counted once. The V call is TRBV29-1, the J call TRBJ2-3; D not resolved. The CDR3 totals 14 residues. Germline assignment: CDR1 SQVTM and CDR2 ANQGSEA. Between the trimmed V and J ends, which lost 4 bases and 2 bases, there was a span of 13 bases. CDR3 sequence (DNA): TGCAGCGTTGTAAATGCGGTTTCCACAGATACGCAGTATTTT. This codes for CSVVNAVSTDTQYF.

The chain combines TRBV5-1 with TRBJ2-3; the D is unclear. The CDR3 extends over 14 amino acids. Deletions cut 4 bases from V and 2 bases from J, with 11 bases between. Germline assignment: CDR1 SGHRS and CDR2 YFSETQ. This chain's CDR3 is CASSAQELTDTQYF. For the CDR3, the DNA is TGCGCCAGCAGCGCTCAGGAACTCACAGATACGCAGTATTTT.

This chain links TRBV25-1 with TRBJ2-1, with a weak D call TRBD2 (7 bases). CDR1 and CDR2 from the germline V gene are MGHDK and SYGVNS. The CDR3 sequence is 14 residues long. V lost 4 bases to trimming and J lost 8 bases, with 15 bases between them. CDR3 in amino acids: CASSVGGALYEQFF. DNA for the CDR3: TGTGCCAGCAGTGTAGGGGGGGCTTTGTATGAGCAGTTCTTC.

The chain is built from TRBV5-1 and TRBJ1-3; possible D gene TRBD1, 6 bases. The ends were cut back, 3 bases at V and 4 bases at J, with 20 bases in the middle. The CDR3 is made up of 17 amino acids. Germline V lookup: CDR1 SGHRS, CDR2 YFSETQ. The CDR3: CASSSAPTGLYGNTIYF. As DNA, the CDR3 is TGCGCCAGCAGCTCCGCTCCCACAGGGTTGTACGGAAACACCATATATTTT.

In its sample, this clone was seen a few times. The rearrangement uses TRBV3-1 (or the pseudogene TRBV3-2) and TRBJ1-1; D may be TRBD1 (5 bases). Trimming stripped 5 bases from V and 4 bases from J, with 5 bases between. CDR1 is LGHDT and CDR2 is YNNKEL in the germline V gene (reference sequence). This CDR3 has 11 amino acids. As DNA, the CDR3 is TGTGCCAGCAGCAGGGGCACTGAAGCTTTCTTT. Translation: CASSRGTEAFF.

V and J are TRBV2 and TRBJ1-2, with D uncertain. V was shortened by 1 base and J by 4 bases, with 13 bases between the two germline ends. Germline CDR1 SNHLY, CDR2 FYNNEI. This CDR3 contains 15 residues. CDR3: CASSEGPTGSYGYTF. CDR3 DNA: TGTGCCAGCAGTGAAGGGCCCACGGGGAGCTATGGCTACACCTTC.

The chain recombines TRBV4-2 with TRBJ2-3; weak D call: TRBD2 (6 bases). V was clipped by 0 bases and J by 1 base, with 8 bases between them. This CDR3 is built from 15 residues. Germline CDR1 and CDR2: LGHNA and YNFKEQ. The CDR3 here is CASSQEWGGTDTQYF. The CDR3 bases are TGTGCCAGCAGCCAAGAGTGGGGGGGCACAGATACGCAGTATTTT.

The V call is TRBV10-3, the J call TRBJ1-6; D is unresolved. The ends were cut back, 4 bases at V and 11 bases at J, with 9 bases in the middle. CDR3 size: 12 residues. Germline CDR1 ENHRY, CDR2 SYGVKD. CDR3 region: CAISGLTTPLHF. The CDR3 region has the DNA TGTGCCATCAGTGGGCTGACTACACCCCTCCACTTT.

The J gene is TRBJ1-2, the V gene TRBV5-1, with 7 nucleotides matching TRBD1. Trimming at V came to 1 base and at J to 6 bases, leaving 9 bases not matched to a gene. Germline CDR1 is SGHRS and CDR2 is YFSETQ. The CDR3 loop spans 15 amino acids. CDR3 sequence: CASSLRDTGADGYTF. The CDR3 DNA reads TGCGCCAGCAGCTTGAGGGACACAGGGGCGGATGGCTACACCTTC. Supplemented by reference TRBV5-1 and TRBJ1-2, the full variable domain reads KAGVTQTPRYLIKTRGQQVTLSCSPISGHRSVSWYQQTPGQGLQFLFEYFSETQRNKGNFPGRFSGRQFSNSRSEMNVSTLELGDSALYLCASSLRDTGADGYTFGSGTRLTVV.

This clone was picked up one time. The CDR3: CASSFLRTGELFF. The CDR3 nucleotides are TGTGCCAGCAGCTTTTTACGGACCGGGGAGCTGTTTTTT. V gene TRBV11-3 combines with J gene TRBJ2-2, with no clear D. V lost 3 bases to trimming and J lost 5 bases, with 7 bases between them. CDR1 and CDR2 from the germline V gene are SGHNT and YENEEA. The CDR3 consists of 13 residues.

This rearrangement joins TRBV7-2 to TRBJ1-5; D is undetermined. This CDR3 has 13 amino acids. The V and J ends lost 3 bases and 4 bases respectively, with 7 bases between them. The V gene's germline CDR1 is SGHTA and CDR2 FQGNSA. The CDR3 nucleotides are TGTGCCAGCAGCTTGTTCACTAATCAGCCCCAGCATTTT. Translated: CASSLFTNQPQHF.